The 23 T cell receptor beta chains below come from one sample, sequenced in a study of blood T cell repertoires in COVID-19. Assay used: immunoSEQ multiplex PCR; TCRdb lists only in-frame clones, some missing. Among around 330,000 clones, 75% to 90% were seen once, and the ten largest hold roughly a tenth. Sequencing was performed on PBMCs or T cells enriched from blood (not recorded which). The receptors were gathered from a middle-aged woman who had recovered from COVID-19.

The chain is built from TRBV9 and TRBJ2-6; D call uncertain. Germline CDR1 and CDR2: SGDLS and YYNGEE. This CDR3 spans 16 amino acids. Trimming took off 0 bases at V and 0 bases at J, with 7 bases between the two ends. The DNA of the CDR3 is TGTGCCAGCAGCGTAGTGCGTCTCTCTGGGGCCAACGTCCTGACTTTC. Amino acids: CASSVVRLSGANVLTF.

The rearrangement joins TRBV6-5 to TRBJ2-1; possible D gene TRBD2, 5 bases. From germline, CDR1 is MNHEY and CDR2 SVGAGI. The CDR3 contains 13 residues. Trimming stripped 8 bases from V and 0 bases from J, with 8 bases between. The CDR3 nucleotides are TGTGCCAGCCTCCGGGACTCCTACAATGAGCAGTTCTTC. Its protein is CASLRDSYNEQFF.

The V and J genes are TRBV11-2 and TRBJ2-1; a weak D match, TRBD2 (5 bases). Germline V lookup: CDR1 SGHAT, CDR2 FQNNGV. Trimming took off 4 bases at V and 0 bases at J, with 13 bases between the two ends. This CDR3 has 16 amino acids. The CDR3 sequence is CASSSISDPSYNEQFF. CDR3 DNA sequence: TGTGCCAGCAGCTCTATTAGCGACCCCTCCTACAATGAGCAGTTCTTC.

The CDR3 spells CASSPSGIHYEQYF. The CDR3 DNA reads TGTGCCAGCTCACCATCAGGGATCCACTACGAGCAGTACTTC. This chain connects TRBV18 to TRBJ2-7; a weak D match, TRBD1 (5 bases). V was trimmed by 2 bases and J by 3 bases, leaving 11 bases between them. This CDR3 region has 14 residues. CDR1 and CDR2 from the germline V gene are KGHSH and LQKENI.

On this clone: Different DNA sequences within this sample yield the same CDR3. The chain has TRBV30 and TRBJ2-1; a possible D gene is TRBD2 (5 bases). Trimming removed 0 bases from V and 8 bases from J, with 8 bases in between. Germline assignment: CDR1 GTSNPN and CDR2 SVGIG (reference sequence). The CDR3 has 12 residues. The CDR3 spells CAWSVRGDEQFF. For the CDR3, the DNA is TGTGCCTGGAGTGTACGGGGAGATGAGCAGTTCTTC.

The chain has TRBV7-9 and TRBJ2-1; 14 bases agree with TRBD2. V shed 5 bases, J shed 0 bases, and the junction held 9 bases outside the gene matches. Germline-derived CDR1 and CDR2 are SEHNR and FQNEAQ (reference sequence). The CDR3 extends over 19 amino acids. CDR3 coding DNA: TGTGCCAGCAGCCCACCGGGACTAGCGGGAGCCAGCTCCTACAATGAGCAGTTCTTC. It encodes CASSPPGLAGASSYNEQFF. The complete variable domain, with remaining parts taken from reference TRBV7-9 and TRBJ2-1, reads DTGVSQNPRHKITKRGQNVTFRCDPISEHNRLYWYRQTLGQGPEFLTYFQNEAQLEKSRLLSDRFSAERPKGSFSTLEIQRTEQGDSAMYLCASSPPGLAGASSYNEQFFGPGTRLTVL.

The chain carries TRBV29-1 and TRBJ2-1; D unclear. CDR1 is SQVTM and CDR2 is ANQGSEA in the germline V gene. The CDR3 has 15 residues. V lost 1 base and J lost 5, with 15 bases in between. The CDR3 DNA is TGCAGCGTTGAAGTACATGGGCGCGTCCACAATGAGCAGTTCTTC. Its protein product is CSVEVHGRVHNEQFF.

V is TRBV18 and J is TRBJ1-4; no reliable D call. The CDR3 has 13 amino acids. Germline CDR1 and CDR2: KGHSH and LQKENI. V gave up 3 bases and J gave up 7 bases, with 9 bases separating them. The CDR3 DNA follows: TGTGCCAGCTCACCGTCGAGTAGTGAAAAACTGTTTTTT. Translating gives CASSPSSSEKLFF.

The chain is built from TRBV18 and TRBJ1-5; a possible D gene is TRBD1 (5 bases). V shed 2 bases and J shed 5 bases, with 7 bases lying between them. Germline CDR1 and CDR2: KGHSH and LQKENI. The CDR3 contains 13 residues. The CDR3 loop is CASSPATDQPQHF. The DNA of the CDR3 is TGTGCCAGCTCACCAGCGACAGATCAGCCCCAGCATTTT. The full variable domain, in which reference TRBV18 and TRBJ1-5 provide the parts outside the CDR3, is NAGVMQNPRHLVRRRGQEARLRCSPMKGHSHVYWYRQLPEEGLKFMVYLQKENIIDESGMPKERFSAEFPKEGPSILRIQQVVRGDSAAYFCASSPATDQPQHFGDGTRLSIL.

This sequence joins TRBV11-3 and TRBJ1-1, with D uncertain. The CDR3 is 13 amino acids. Germline V gives CDR1 SGHNT, CDR2 YENEEA. V lost 3 bases, J lost 0 bases, and 5 bases lay in between. The CDR3 DNA sequence: TGTGCCAGCAGCTTTCGGGTGAACACTGAAGCTTTCTTT. Its translation is CASSFRVNTEAFF.

This rearrangement joins TRBV5-6 to TRBJ2-2; the match to TRBD1 covers 7 bases. CDR1 and CDR2 (germline): SGHDT, YYEEEE. The CDR3 length is 16 residues. J lost 5 bases, V lost 0 bases, and 7 bases had no gene match. The CDR3 loop is CASSLVLGTETGELFF. The CDR3, as DNA: TGTGCCAGCAGCTTGGTGTTAGGGACAGAGACCGGGGAGCTGTTTTTT.

The chain has TRBV27 and TRBJ2-3; possibly TRBD1 for D (5 bases). V gave up 0 bases and J gave up 1 base, with 8 bases separating them. This CDR3 has 15 residues. Germline CDR1 is MNHEY and CDR2 is SMNVEV (reference sequence). As DNA, the CDR3 is TGTGCCAGCAGTTTATCTCAGGGTGGCACAGATACGCAGTATTTT. The encoded protein is CASSLSQGGTDTQYF.

The chain is built from TRBV5-1 and TRBJ1-5, with a tentative D call TRBD1 (5 bases). From germline, CDR1 is SGHRS and CDR2 YFSETQ. V was pared by 0 bases and J by 5 bases, with 15 bases between. There are 16 residues in the CDR3. The CDR3 region has the DNA TGCGCCAGCAGCTTGGATGGGGCACTGACGGATCAGCCCCAGCATTTT. Translation gives CASSLDGALTDQPQHF.

The chain couples TRBV7-8 to TRBJ2-2; TRBD2 matches at 7 bases. Germline CDR1 is SGHVS and CDR2 is FQNEAQ. J was trimmed by 3 bases and V by 5 bases; bases with no gene match: 9. This CDR3 spans 16 amino acids. CDR3 residues: CASSPLGGRDTGELFF. CDR3 DNA sequence: TGTGCCAGCAGCCCACTGGGCGGGAGAGACACCGGGGAGCTGTTTTTT.

The count of this clone is one. In DNA form, the CDR3 reads TGTGCCAGCAGCCGAGTCCGTGACTACACCTTC. Amino acid sequence: CASSRVRDYTF. The J gene is TRBJ1-2, the V gene TRBV7-2; D unresolved. V lost 5 bases to trimming and J lost 10 bases, with 11 bases between them. The CDR3 is made up of 11 amino acids. Per germline, CDR1 SGHTA and CDR2 FQGNSA.

The genes are TRBV30 and TRBJ2-2; perhaps TRBD1 as D (5 bases). The V end was cut by 0 bases, the J end by 4 bases, with 9 bases between. Germline loops: CDR1 GTSNPN, CDR2 SVGIG (reference sequence). The CDR3 is 14 amino acids. The CDR3 is CAWSVLRATGELFF. The CDR3 DNA reads TGTGCCTGGAGTGTACTCAGGGCCACCGGGGAGCTGTTTTTT.

The chain combines TRBV29-1 with TRBJ2-7; TRBD2 is a possible D gene (7 bases). Germline-derived CDR1 and CDR2 are SQVTM and ANQGSEA. V was shortened by 2 bases and J by 5 bases, with 13 bases between the two germline ends. The CDR3 consists of 13 residues. CDR3 region: CSVEWGGWDEQYF. The CDR3 DNA is TGCAGCGTTGAATGGGGGGGCTGGGACGAGCAGTACTTC.

V is TRBV11-3 and J is TRBJ1-6; 7 positions match TRBD1. CDR1 is SGHNT and CDR2 is YENEEA in the germline V gene. The CDR3 runs to 12 residues. V lost 5 bases and J lost 9; bases outside the gene matches: 1. The CDR3 nucleotides are TGTGCCAGCAGCGACAGGGTTTCACCCCTCCACTTT. It is translated as CASSDRVSPLHF.

The chain is built from TRBV21-1 and TRBJ1-2; the table gives TRBD1 as D, unverified against the DNA. TRBV21-1 has pseudogene status. The length of the CDR3 is 14 residues. For the CDR3, the DNA is TGTGCCAGCAGCAAACGGACAGGGAACTATGGCTACACCTTC. Translated, it gives CASSKRTGNYGYTF.

The table lists this clone with a count of one. The chain couples TRBV6-2 or TRBV6-3 to TRBJ2-1; 9 positions agree with TRBD1. CDR3 length: 14 amino acids. The germline gives CDR1 MNHEY, CDR2 SVGEGT. V shed 6 bases, J shed 5 bases, and the junction held 5 bases outside the gene matches. The CDR3 region has the DNA TGTGCCAGCAGCGGGGACAGGGCCAACAATGAGCAGTTCTTC. This gives the protein CASSGDRANNEQFF.

J is TRBJ2-1 and V is TRBV24-1, with 12 positions matching TRBD2. CDR3 length: 15 amino acids. Germline V gene data show CDR1 as KGHDR and CDR2 as SFDVKD. Trimming at V came to 5 bases and at J to 4 bases, leaving 2 bases not matched to a gene. CDR3: CATSVGTSGYNEQFF. CDR3 coding DNA: TGTGCCACCAGTGTTGGGACTAGCGGGTACAATGAGCAGTTCTTC.

On this clone: The same CDR3 is also encoded by other DNA sequences in this sample. This chain joins TRBV27 and TRBJ2-1; 9 nucleotides match TRBD1. Germline CDR1 and CDR2: MNHEY and SMNVEV (reference sequence). CDR3 length equals 15 residues. The V segment lost 0 bases and the J segment 4 bases; nucleotides outside the gene matches: 1. CDR3 sequence reads: CASSLSGTGYNEQFF. CDR3 nucleotides: TGTGCCAGCAGTTTATCAGGGACAGGGTACAATGAGCAGTTCTTC.

This chain joins TRBV24-1 and TRBJ1-2; no definite D call. This CDR3 is 12 amino acids long. Germline V gene sequence: CDR1 KGHDR, CDR2 SFDVKD. Trimming removed 4 bases at V and 2 bases at J, with 4 bases between. CDR3 sequence reads: CATSDRNYGYTF. The CDR3 region has the DNA TGTGCCACCAGTGACAGAAACTATGGCTACACCTTC.